The 27 T cell receptor beta chains below were found in one sample sequenced in a study of blood T cells in healthy people across ages. Combining a sample-barcoded 5' primer with a J-beta primer mix, a second PCR ran for about 6 to 12 cycles. TCRdb reanalysed the 5' RACE reads using MiXCR and keeps one entry per CDR3 protein. The sample shows about 640,000 distinct CDR3 sequences, about 54% of them seen only once. Sequences were obtained from blood. These receptors came from a man aged 60 to 69 in good health.

This clonotype was seen a few times. This rearrangement joins TRBV29-1 to TRBJ1-1, with TRBD1 matching over 8 bases. The V gene end was trimmed by 4 bases and the J gene end by 5 bases; junction bases not matched to a gene: 6. Germline loops: CDR1 SQVTM, CDR2 ANQGSEA. This CDR3 comprises 13 residues. This CDR3 reads CSVAGQGGTEAFF. CDR3 in DNA: TGCAGCGTTGCCGGACAGGGTGGAACTGAAGCTTTCTTT.

The chain carries TRBV20-1 and TRBJ1-2; 7 nucleotides agree with TRBD1. This CDR3 spans 14 amino acids. The trim removed 0 bases at V and 4 bases at J, leaving 5 bases unmatched. Germline assignment: CDR1 DFQATT and CDR2 SNEGSKA (reference sequence). CDR3 nucleotide sequence: TGCAGTGCTAGAGATCAGGCAGGGGGCTATGGCTACACCTTC. Translation: CSARDQAGGYGYTF.

The chain has TRBV6-5 and TRBJ2-1; 7 bases are a match to TRBD2. Germline CDR1 is MNHEY and CDR2 is SVGAGI. The CDR3 has 16 residues. V shed 4 bases, J shed 0 bases, and the junction held 6 bases outside the gene matches. For the CDR3, the DNA is TGTGCCAGCAGTTCGGGGAGGGACTTCTCCTACAATGAGCAGTTCTTC. Its translation is CASSSGRDFSYNEQFF.

The sample holds a few counts of this clonotype. As DNA, the CDR3 is TGTGCCAGCAGCCCCCGGAGGGGGTACTACAATGAGCAGTTCTTC. It yields the protein CASSPRRGYYNEQFF. The genes are TRBV4-2 and TRBJ2-1; D may be TRBD1 or TRBD2 (6 bases each). V shed 4 bases and J shed 3 bases, with 13 bases lying between them. Germline CDR1 LGHNA, CDR2 YNFKEQ. The CDR3 has 15 amino acids.

This chain connects TRBV5-1 to TRBJ1-1; TRBD1 agrees at 8 bases. The CDR3 has 18 amino acids. V dropped 0 bases and J dropped 4; count of bases not matched to a gene: 14. CDR1 and CDR2 from the germline V gene are SGHRS and YFSETQ. For the CDR3, the DNA is TGCGCCAGCAGCTTGGATTATCGGACAGGGAGCTCGGGCACTGAAGCTTTCTTT. Its protein product is CASSLDYRTGSSGTEAFF.

As concerns this clonotype: The germline gene is not matched at one end of the junction; a read error may be the cause. This rearrangement joins TRBV10-2 to TRBJ1-1, with TRBD1 identical over 8 bases. This CDR3 is built from 14 residues. Per the germline V gene, CDR1 is WSHSY and CDR2 is SAAADI. For the CDR3, the DNA is TGCGTCAGCAGTCTCCCAGGGGGCAAGACTGAAGCTTTCTTT. Its translation is CVSSLPGGKTEAFF.

The chain links TRBV28 to TRBJ1-1; D is possibly TRBD1 (5 bases). Germline V lookup: CDR1 MDHEN, CDR2 SYDVKM. This CDR3 spans 13 amino acids. V shed 2 bases and J shed 5 bases, with 9 bases lying between them. CDR3 nucleotides: TGTGCCAGCAGTTTACGGGACGGGACTGAAGCTTTCTTT. Translation gives CASSLRDGTEAFF. Based on the CDR3 plus reference TRBV28 and TRBJ1-1, the full variable domain is DVKVTQSSRYLVKRTGEKVFLECVQDMDHENMFWYRQDPGLGLRLIYFSYDVKMKEKGDIPEGYSVSREKKERFSLILESASTNQTSMYLCASSLRDGTEAFFGQGTRLTVV.

This clonotype has a handful of counts. The J gene is TRBJ2-3, the V gene TRBV12-3 or TRBV12-4, with TRBD2 identical over 7 bases. Trimming at V came to 5 bases and at J to 5 bases, leaving 7 bases not matched to a gene. This CDR3 is 14 amino acids long. The CDR3 here is CASSPGRAGDTQYF. CDR3 DNA sequence: TGTGCCAGCAGTCCTGGGAGGGCCGGAGATACGCAGTATTTT.

The V gene is TRBV28, the J gene TRBJ1-1, with D hard to call. V lost 7 bases and J 11 bases, leaving 11 bases between the germline ends. The CDR3 has 10 amino acids. Per germline, CDR1 MDHEN and CDR2 SYDVKM. CDR3 region: CASKRVDAFF. CDR3 sequence (DNA): TGTGCCAGCAAGCGGGTAGACGCTTTCTTT. Drawing the rest from reference TRBV28 and TRBJ1-1, the complete variable domain is DVKVTQSSRYLVKRTGEKVFLECVQDMDHENMFWYRQDPGLGLRLIYFSYDVKMKEKGDIPEGYSVSREKKERFSLILESASTNQTSMYLCASKRVDAFFGQGTRLTVV.

The rearrangement uses TRBV20-1 and TRBJ2-1; D could derive from TRBD1 or TRBD2 (5 bases each). The CDR3 is 14 amino acids. V was pared by 7 bases and J by 2 bases, with 15 bases between. Germline lookup yields CDR1 DFQATT and CDR2 SNEGSKA (reference sequence). CDR3 coding DNA: TGCAGTGAAACCGGGGCAGGGACCTACAATGAGCAGTTCTTC. Its translation is CSETGAGTYNEQFF.

The chain couples TRBV5-1 to TRBJ2-3, with TRBD2 matching 7 bases. J was trimmed by 5 bases and V by 4 bases; bases with no gene match: 10. From germline, CDR1 is SGHRS and CDR2 YFSETQ. The CDR3 loop spans 15 amino acids. The chain's CDR3 is CASSLYAGVGDTQYF. The CDR3 DNA reads as TGCGCCAGCAGCCTTTACGCGGGGGTTGGAGATACGCAGTATTTT.

This clonotype was picked up a small number of times. The chain recombines TRBV5-1 with TRBJ2-5; D is uncertain. Germline V gene sequence: CDR1 SGHRS, CDR2 YFSETQ. This CDR3 spans 12 amino acids. V was clipped by 9 bases and J by 0 bases, with 9 bases between them. For the CDR3, the DNA is TGCGCCACCAGGACGGACCAAGAGACCCAGTACTTC. This gives the protein CATRTDQETQYF.

This clonotype was observed a single time. The V and J genes are TRBV5-4 and TRBJ2-6; no reliable D call. V lost 4 bases and J 1 base, leaving 9 bases between the germline ends. The CDR3 is made up of 15 amino acids. Germline lookup yields CDR1 SGHNT and CDR2 YYREEE (reference sequence). CDR3 loop: CASSHERSGANVLTF. As DNA, the CDR3 is TGTGCCAGCAGCCATGAACGGTCTGGGGCCAACGTCCTGACTTTC.

As for this clonotype: The junction differs from germline at one of its ends, possibly a read error. CDR3 bases: TGTGCCAGCAGGAGCCCTAGCACAGACACGCAGTATTTT. Translating gives CASRSPSTDTQYF. The V gene is TRBV6-5, the J gene TRBJ2-3, with D possibly matching TRBD2 (5 bases). This CDR3 has 13 residues. The V gene's germline CDR1 is MNHEY and CDR2 SVGAGI.

The chain recombines TRBV28 with TRBJ2-7; D remains unclear. Trimming left V 4 bases short and J 7 bases short, with 11 bases between. Germline V gene data show CDR1 as MDHEN and CDR2 as SYDVKM. The CDR3 covers 12 residues. The CDR3 reads CASSSPTEEQYF. CDR3 coding DNA: TGTGCCAGCAGTTCCCCGACGGAGGAGCAGTACTTC.

The genes are TRBV20-1 and TRBJ2-5, with 8 bases aligning to TRBD2. This CDR3 spans 17 amino acids. J was trimmed by 5 bases and V by 0 bases; bases with no gene match: 14. Per the germline V gene, CDR1 is DFQATT and CDR2 is SNEGSKA (reference sequence). CDR3 loop: CSARDLRGSGEWETQYF. CDR3 nucleotide sequence: TGCAGTGCTAGAGATCTTCGTGGTAGCGGGGAATGGGAGACCCAGTACTTC.

In DNA, the CDR3 is TGCAGTGCTAGGGGGGTGGGGCCCCTCTATGGCTACACCTTC. Protein sequence: CSARGVGPLYGYTF. This chain links TRBV20-1 with TRBJ1-2; a weak D match, TRBD1 (5 bases). The germline V gene encodes CDR1 DFQATT and CDR2 SNEGSKA (reference sequence). Trimming pared 3 bases from V and 4 bases from J, leaving 15 bases between. The CDR3 runs 14 residues.

The rearrangement uses TRBV7-9 and TRBJ1-2; weak D call: TRBD1 (5 bases). Germline values: CDR1 SEHNR, CDR2 FQNEAQ (reference sequence). This CDR3 region has 13 residues. V lost 4 bases, J lost 7 bases, and 13 bases lay in between. CDR3 loop: CASSSRDVFGYTF. The CDR3 DNA follows: TGTGCCAGCAGCTCCCGGGACGTCTTTGGCTACACCTTC.

V gene TRBV20-1 combines with J gene TRBJ1-4; 8 positions match TRBD1. The CDR3 consists of 13 residues. The germline V gene has CDR1 DFQATT and CDR2 SNEGSKA (reference sequence). Trimming cost V 5 bases and J 7 bases; bases outside gene matches: 6. The CDR3 coding sequence is TGCAGTGCTCCTCAGGGGGCATCTGAAAAACTGTTTTTT. Protein: CSAPQGASEKLFF.

The chain couples TRBV20-1 to TRBJ1-6, with D perhaps matching TRBD1 (6 bases). This CDR3 comprises 16 residues. Germline CDR1 and CDR2: DFQATT and SNEGSKA (reference sequence). Trimming left V 0 bases short and J 7 bases short, with 16 bases between. CDR3: CSARDGQGIKNSPLHF. CDR3 in DNA: TGCAGTGCTAGAGACGGGCAGGGGATTAAAAATTCACCCCTCCACTTT.

The rearrangement joins TRBV11-2 to TRBJ1-4; 8 nucleotides match TRBD1. CDR1 and CDR2 from the germline V gene are SGHAT and FQNNGV. The CDR3 covers 15 residues. With 3 bases clipped from V and 7 bases from J, the junction kept 7 bases outside the gene matches. DNA of the CDR3: TGTGCCAGCAGCTTTATCGGACAGGGCCTTGAAAAACTGTTTTTT. The encoded protein is CASSFIGQGLEKLFF.

The chain combines TRBV9 with TRBJ2-1; 7 nucleotides line up with TRBD2. V trimming: 2 bases; J trimming: 2 bases; junction bases outside the gene matches: 1. The germline CDR1 and CDR2 sequences are SGDLS and YYNGEE. This CDR3 is built from 14 residues. This chain's CDR3 is CASSVSGTYNEQFF. The CDR3 nucleotides are TGTGCCAGCAGCGTCAGCGGGACCTACAATGAGCAGTTCTTC.

The CDR3 protein is CASSAGGPSDTQYF. The CDR3 DNA sequence: TGTGCCAGCAGCGCGGGGGGGCCATCAGATACGCAGTATTTT. The chain combines TRBV12-3 or TRBV12-4 with TRBJ2-3; 9 bases match TRBD2. The CDR3 sequence is 14 residues long. The junction had 5 bases not matched to a gene; V was cut back by 6 bases and J by 4 bases.

J is TRBJ1-2 and V is TRBV27; D not resolved. Germline CDR1 MNHEY, CDR2 SMNVEV (reference sequence). The CDR3 loop spans 15 amino acids. V was shortened by 4 bases and J by 1 base, with 13 bases between the two germline ends. Here the CDR3 reads CASSSPSALNYGYTF. The CDR3 DNA is TGTGCCAGCAGTTCACCTAGTGCCCTTAACTATGGCTACACCTTC.

The DNA for the CDR3 is TGCGCCAGCAGCTTCACGGACAGGAGCTATGGCTACACCTTC. Its protein product is CASSFTDRSYGYTF. The genes are TRBV5-1 and TRBJ1-2; 7 nucleotides line up with TRBD1. CDR3 size: 14 residues. After removal of 2 bases from V and 4 bases from J, the junction contained 5 bases not matched to a gene. Per the germline V gene, CDR1 is SGHRS and CDR2 is YFSETQ.

The chain carries TRBV6-1 and TRBJ2-4, with 10 positions matching TRBD2. The DNA end favors TRBJ2-7, so the J call may be wrong. Per germline, CDR1 MNHNS and CDR2 SASEGT. The CDR3 totals 15 residues. The CDR3 spells CASSRPTSGEGEQYF. CDR3 DNA sequence: TGTGCCAGCTCGAGACCAACTAGCGGGGAGGGCGAGCAGTACTTC.

In its sample, this clonotype was seen once. J is TRBJ2-1 and V is TRBV29-1, with 9 positions matching TRBD2. Trimming at V came to 2 bases and at J to 2 bases, leaving 4 bases not matched to a gene. The germline V gene encodes CDR1 SQVTM and CDR2 ANQGSEA. CDR3 length: 15 residues. CDR3 in DNA: TGCAGCGTTGAACTTGGCGGGAGGGCCTACAATGAGCAGTTCTTC. This translates into CSVELGGRAYNEQFF.